Listed below are T cell receptor beta chains from one sample, sequenced in a study of blood T cell repertoires in COVID-19. TCRdb's table, derived via immunoSEQ multiplex PCR, lists solely in-frame clones and lacks some. The table lists about 180,000 clones, 80% to 85% of them singletons, with around 11% in the top ten. The sequencing input was peripheral blood. The receptor set was obtained from a woman of 80 years or more with COVID-19, enrolled during active disease. CDR3s include the opening cysteine and the closing phenylalanine or tryptophan. D genes are given only for firm matches. Not all rows give a size; the values are once, few, many and, for expanded clones, a class.

D gene	V gene	clone size	J gene	CDR3 DNA	CDR3 protein
NA	TRBV6-5	NA	TRBJ1-2	TGTGCCAGCAGGCTACAGGGTCTTAACTATGGCTACACCTTC	CASRLQGLNYGYTF
NA	TRBV28	NA	TRBJ1-1	TGTGCCAGTCAACAGGGTTTAGACACTGAAGCTTTCTTT	CASQQGLDTEAFF
NA	TRBV4-1	once	TRBJ2-2	TGCGCCAGCAACGGGGAGACCGGGGAGCTGTTTTTT	CASNGETGELFF
TRBD2	TRBV3-1/TRBV3-2	NA	TRBJ2-5	TGTGCCAGCAGCCAACCAGGACTAGCCGGCTCCGAGACCCAGTACTTC	CASSQPGLAGSETQYF
TRBD1	TRBV7-3	few	TRBJ1-1	TGTGCCAGCAGCTTAGGACAGGGCACTGAAGCTTTCTTT	CASSLGQGTEAFF
NA	TRBV7-9	NA	TRBJ2-7	TGTGCCAGCAGCTTAGGAGGGCTTTCCTACGAGCAGTACTTC	CASSLGGLSYEQYF
NA	TRBV28	NA	TRBJ1-2	TGTGCCAGCAGCCCACAGGGTAACTATGGCTACACCTTC	CASSPQGNYGYTF
NA	TRBV29-1	NA	TRBJ1-1	TGCAGCGTTGGGCAGGGAATCACTGAAGCTTTCTTT	CSVGQGITEAFF
TRBD2	TRBV5-4	NA	TRBJ2-3	TGTGCCAGCAGCCCAAGCGGGGCTTCAGATACGCAGTATTTT	CASSPSGASDTQYF
NA	TRBV18	NA	TRBJ2-7	TGTGCCAGCTCGCCAACTAACTGGGTCTACGAGCAGTACTTC	CASSPTNWVYEQYF
TRBD1	TRBV12-3/TRBV12-4	NA	TRBJ2-5	TGTGCCAGCGACCCGGGGACAGAGCCCGACTTC	CASDPGTEPDF
TRBD1	TRBV6-6	NA	TRBJ1-2	TGTGCCAGCAGTTCCCGACGACCGACAGGGGAAGGCTACACCTTC	CASSSRRPTGEGYTF
TRBD1	TRBV11-3	once	TRBJ2-7	TGTGCCAGCAGCCACAGGGGGCCTTCCTACGAGCAGTACTTC	CASSHRGPSYEQYF
NA	TRBV7-9	NA	TRBJ2-5	TGTTCAAGCAGCTTAGGGAGCGGACTGTACCAAGAGACCCAGTACTTC	CSSSLGSGLYQETQYF
NA	TRBV9	NA	TRBJ2-1	TGTGCCAGCAGCAGGGGCTCCTACAATGAGCAGTTCTTC	CASSRGSYNEQFF
NA	TRBV6-4	NA	TRBJ1-2	TGTGCCAGCAGTGACGGTCGGGGGGAGAACTATTTTCCCTATGGCTACACCTTC	CASSDGRGENYFPYGYTF
TRBD1	TRBV18	once	TRBJ2-3	TGTGCCAGCTCACCGTCCATCCAGGGGGTTGGAGATACGCAGTATTTT	CASSPSIQGVGDTQYF
NA	TRBV28	NA	TRBJ2-5	TGTGCCAGCAGTCCCCTGGGGCGGACGGCCAATCGGGAGACCCAGTACTTC	CASSPLGRTANRETQYF
TRBD1	TRBV7-2	NA	TRBJ1-4	TGTGCCAGCAGCTCGGGGACAGTAACTAATGAAAAACTGTTTTTT	CASSSGTVTNEKLFF
NA	TRBV13	NA	TRBJ2-7	TGTGCCAGCAGCTTAGTGGGGCGCTCCTACGAGCAGTACTTC	CASSLVGRSYEQYF
TRBD2	TRBV4-2	NA	TRBJ2-3	TGTGCCAGCAGCCCGGGGGGGCCTCTCCTTTTGGATACGCAGTATTTT	CASSPGGPLLLDTQYF
NA	TRBV21-1	NA	TRBJ2-5	TGTGCCAGCAGCGCTGGACTAGCGGGGGCAACTTCCCAAGAGACCCAGTACTTC	CASSAGLAGATSQETQYF
NA	TRBV4-3	NA	TRBJ1-1	TGCGCCAGCAGCCAAAGAGACCTGGCGGGGACTGAAGCTTTCTTT	CASSQRDLAGTEAFF
TRBD1	TRBV6-1	NA	TRBJ1-1	TGTGCCAGCAGTGAAGTGCCAGGGGGCATGAACACTGAAGCTTTCTTT	CASSEVPGGMNTEAFF
TRBD2	TRBV7-9	NA	TRBJ2-2	TGTGCCAGCAGCCATCCATCCGGGACTACACCGAACACCGGGGAGCTGTTTTTT	CASSHPSGTTPNTGELFF
NA	TRBV15	NA	TRBJ1-2	TGTGCCACCAGCAGAGATAACAGCTATGGCTACACCTTC	CATSRDNSYGYTF
TRBD1	TRBV9	NA	TRBJ1-1	TGTGCCAGCAGCGCGGGACAGGGGGCCCCCGAAGAAGCTTTCTTT	CASSAGQGAPEEAFF
NA	TRBV29-1	NA	TRBJ1-1	TGCAGCGTAAGACAGAACACTGAAGCTTTCTTT	CSVRQNTEAFF
TRBD1	TRBV5-4	NA	TRBJ1-2	TGTGCCAGCACCCAGGGGGCAGACTATGGCTACACCTTC	CASTQGADYGYTF
TRBD1	TRBV3-1/TRBV3-2	NA	TRBJ1-2	TGTGCCAGCAGCCAAGAACAGGGGGCGGACGGCTACACCTTC	CASSQEQGADGYTF
NA	TRBV9	NA	TRBJ2-2	TGTGCCAGCAGCGTAGGAGGTGCCGGGGAGCTGTTTTTT	CASSVGGAGELFF
TRBD2	TRBV6-2/TRBV6-3	NA	TRBJ2-2	TGTGCCAGCACCCCCCGTAGCGGGGGCCCCTGGTCCGGGGAGCTGTTTTTT	CASTPRSGGPWSGELFF
NA	TRBV5-1	NA	TRBJ2-3	TGCGCCAGCAGCTTGGGATATGGGGGGGCGGTCACAGATACGCAGTATTTT	CASSLGYGGAVTDTQYF